This T cell receptor beta chain was identified in a study of regulatory T cells in long-lasting Graves disease. Time point specified: newly diagnosed GD, antithyroid drugs for less than 3 months. Generation of the TCR library employed RNA extracted from PBMCs. Germline loops: CDR1 KGHSH, CDR2 LQKENI. The CDR3 consists of 14 residues. V lost 3 bases, J lost 7 bases, and 10 bases lay in between. Study-wide results and limits: Gene preferences differed: TRBV28, TRBJ1-2, TRBJ2-5 in persistent cases.

On this clonotype: Its antigen is not known.

Construction of the TCR beta libraries employed iRepertoire HTBI primers in conjunction with Arm-PCR of CDR3 regions. TCRdb analysed the multiplex PCR reads with MiXCR anew, one entry per CDR3 protein. Of fewer than 650,000 distinct CDR3 sequences in the sample, 15% to 20% were seen once. This sample also appeared in a second study, on T cells in Graves' hyperthyroidism and ophthalmopathy. That publication notes: Patients counted as stable if ophthalmopathy did not develop within 18 months.

The sequence was obtained from a woman aged 25-40 years with Graves disease. This specimen was peripheral blood mononuclear cells (PBMCs), taken at new diagnosis, from a patient treated with antithyroid drugs. V usage is TRBV18 and J usage is TRBJ1-6; D call uncertain. The CDR3 sequence: CASSPSRPNSPLHF. The CDR3 DNA reads as TGTGCCAGCTCACCGTCCCGGCCCAATTCACCCCTCCACTTT.